This T cell receptor beta chain came from a study of blood T cells in healthy people across ages. Study-wide results and limits: Both naive CD4+ cell counts and diversity were greater in long-lived donors than in aged donors.

As regards this clonotype: Its antigen remains unidentified.

A J-beta primer mix and a sample-barcoded 5' primer were used in a second PCR of roughly 6 to 12 cycles. Researchers report that each sample yielded at least 2.5 million CDR3-containing paired-end reads. TCRdb used MiXCR to reprocess the 5' RACE reads, holding one entry per CDR3 protein. Among 780,000 or so distinct CDR3 sequences, about 56% were seen once, and the ten largest hold around a quarter. The germline V gene has CDR1 DFQATT and CDR2 SNEGSKA (reference sequence). Trimming pared 3 bases from V and 5 bases from J, leaving 13 bases between. This CDR3 is 14 amino acids long. This chain connects TRBV20-1 to TRBJ2-2; D tentatively fits TRBD1 or TRBD2 (5 bases each). This receptor was obtained from a man in his forties in good health. Sequencing input: blood. The CDR3 reads CSARGDSWTGELFF. The CDR3 region has the DNA TGCAGTGCTAGGGGGGATTCGTGGACCGGGGAGCTGTTTTTT.